These 21 T cell receptor beta chains came from one sample sequenced in a study of shared clonotypes between healthy human individuals. Generated by immunoSEQ multiplex PCR, the TCRdb table keeps only in-frame clones and is missing some. Among about 2 million clones listed, over 85% were seen once. Sequencing was done on a sample of naive CD4+ T cells sorted from blood. The subset here: CD45RA+ positively selected. Every receptor here comes from a man aged 18 to 29 in good health.

As DNA, the CDR3 is TGTGCCAGCAGCTACCGGACTAGCGGGAGTGGTAATGAGCAGTTCTTC. Protein sequence: CASSYRTSGSGNEQFF. This rearrangement joins TRBV6-6 to TRBJ2-1, with 13 bases lining up with TRBD2. V was clipped by 6 bases and J by 7 bases; unmatched bases: 9. The germline V gene encodes CDR1 MNHNY and CDR2 SVGAGI (reference sequence). This CDR3 spans 16 amino acids.

The rearrangement uses TRBV2 and TRBJ2-7; D remains ambiguous. V shed 6 bases and J shed 2 bases, with 14 bases lying between them. Germline V lookup: CDR1 SNHLY, CDR2 FYNNEI. The CDR3 runs to 14 residues. CDR3 sequence reads: CASSALGVAYEQYF. The CDR3 DNA is TGTGCCAGCAGCGCCCTCGGAGTCGCCTACGAGCAGTACTTC. Full variable domain (rest looked up from reference TRBV2 and TRBJ2-7): EPEVTQTPSHQVTQMGQEVILRCVPISNHLYFYWYRQILGQKVEFLVSFYNNEISEKSEIFDDQFSVERPDGSNFTLKIRSTKLEDSAMYFCASSALGVAYEQYFGPGTRLTVT.

The chain joins TRBV5-1 to TRBJ2-4; 11 bases map to TRBD2. CDR3 length: 15 amino acids. With V trimmed by 5 bases and J by 6 bases, 7 bases remained unmatched. Germline CDR1 SGHRS, CDR2 YFSETQ. CDR3 in amino acids: CASRPGLAGVNIQYF. The CDR3 bases are TGCGCCAGCAGGCCTGGACTAGCGGGTGTAAACATTCAGTACTTC.

The V call is TRBV7-2, the J call TRBJ1-4; possibly TRBD1 for D (5 bases). The CDR3 loop spans 16 amino acids. Looked up from germline, CDR1 is SGHTA and CDR2 is FQGNSA. V was cut by 1 base and J by 7 bases, with 16 bases left in between. The CDR3 DNA is TGTGCCAGCAGCTTAGGTACCCGGGCAGGGACTGAAAAACTGTTTTTT. Translated, it gives CASSLGTRAGTEKLFF.

The genes are TRBV6-4 and TRBJ1-5; 8 bases are shared with TRBD1. Germline V gene sequence: CDR1 MRHNA, CDR2 SNTAGT. V lost 6 bases and J lost 3; bases outside the gene matches: 4. The CDR3 is made up of 14 amino acids. DNA for the CDR3: TGTGCCAGCAGGGACAGGGACCACAATCAGCCCCAGCATTTT. It yields the protein CASRDRDHNQPQHF.

A note on this clone: The same CDR3 can be traced to other DNA sequences in this sample. J is TRBJ1-2 and V is TRBV18; a weak D match, TRBD1 (5 bases). V lost 0 bases, J lost 4 bases, and 9 bases lay in between. This CDR3 has 14 amino acids. CDR1 is KGHSH and CDR2 is LQKENI in the germline V gene. CDR3 sequence: CASSPPSQGYGYTF. The CDR3 DNA sequence: TGTGCCAGCTCACCACCTTCGCAGGGCTATGGCTACACCTTC.

Here the CDR3 reads CASSLSVQSAKETQYF. CDR3 DNA sequence: TGTGCCAGCAGCTTATCCGTCCAATCGGCAAAAGAGACCCAGTACTTC. This chain links TRBV11-1 with TRBJ2-5, with no clear D. Trimming shortened V by 2 bases and J by 3 bases, and 16 bases separated the two germline ends. The CDR3 covers 16 residues. Germline V gene lookup returns CDR1 SGHAT and CDR2 FQDESV (reference sequence).

The chain is built from TRBV7-2 and TRBJ2-7, with 11 bases that match TRBD2. This CDR3 comprises 14 residues. Germline V gives CDR1 SGHTA, CDR2 FQGNSA. V dropped 3 bases and J dropped 6; count of bases not matched to a gene: 4. CDR3 bases: TGTGCCAGCAGCTTTGACGGACTAGCGGGCGAGCAGTACTTC. Residues: CASSFDGLAGEQYF.

V usage is TRBV5-4 and J usage is TRBJ2-7, with 13 bases identical to TRBD2. Trimming took 3 bases from V and 3 from J; bases not matched to a gene: 6. CDR3 length: 16 residues. Germline V CDR1 and CDR2: SGHNT, YYREEE (reference sequence). The chain's CDR3 is CASSSGLAGANYEQYF. CDR3 DNA sequence: TGTGCCAGCAGCTCTGGACTAGCGGGAGCGAACTACGAGCAGTACTTC.

A remark on this clone: One junction end does not reproduce the germline sequence, and a read error may be involved. Other DNA sequences in the same sample also yield this CDR3. This sequence joins TRBV7-2 and TRBJ1-2; the match to TRBD1 covers 7 bases. The germline CDR1 and CDR2 sequences are SGHTA and FQGNSA. CDR3 length: 14 amino acids. DNA of the CDR3: TGTGCCAGCAGCCTAGCCGACAGGGTTTATGGCTACACCTTC. Its protein product is CASSLADRVYGYTF.

This chain uses TRBV18 with TRBJ1-3, with D possibly matching TRBD1 (6 bases). V lost 1 base and J lost 2, with 12 bases in between. Germline CDR1 is KGHSH and CDR2 is LQKENI. CDR3 length equals 16 residues. The CDR3 nucleotides are TGTGCCAGCTCACCACGGGAGACAGGAGCTGGAAACACCATATATTTT. It specifies CASSPRETGAGNTIYF.

The chain employs TRBV6-6 and TRBJ1-1; D gene ambiguous. The CDR3 is 12 residues long. V lost 7 bases to trimming and J lost 8 bases, with 14 bases between them. Germline values: CDR1 MNHNY, CDR2 SVGAGI (reference sequence). CDR3 amino acids: CASMIATIEAFF. CDR3 in DNA: TGTGCCAGCATGATTGCGACTATCGAAGCTTTCTTT.

The rearrangement links TRBV4-2 to TRBJ2-2, with D tentatively TRBD2 (6 bases). The CDR3 runs to 15 residues. The V gene lost 8 bases and the J gene lost 7 bases, with 20 bases spanning the gap. CDR1 and CDR2 (germline): LGHNA, YNFKEQ. The CDR3 sequence is CASAPRPGAGGELFF. CDR3 nucleotides: TGTGCCAGCGCTCCGAGGCCGGGAGCGGGCGGGGAGCTGTTTTTT.

The chain links TRBV28 to TRBJ1-6; TRBD1 is a possible D gene (6 bases). V lost 6 bases and J 10 bases, leaving 19 bases between the germline ends. The germline gives CDR1 MDHEN, CDR2 SYDVKM. CDR3 length equals 15 residues. This CDR3 is CASSSQGGGGSPLHF. CDR3 DNA: TGTGCCAGCAGCTCACAGGGAGGGGGAGGGTCACCCCTCCACTTT.

J is TRBJ2-3 and V is TRBV7-6; the match to TRBD1 covers 8 bases. The CDR3 has 16 residues. After removal of 4 bases from V and 2 bases from J, the junction contained 8 bases not matched to a gene. Germline-derived CDR1 and CDR2 are SGHVS and FNYEAQ. This CDR3 reads CASSWRPGQVTDTQYF. CDR3 DNA sequence: TGTGCCAGCAGCTGGCGCCCGGGACAGGTCACAGATACGCAGTATTTT.

V usage is TRBV11-2 and J usage is TRBJ2-1, with 10 bases that match TRBD2. The germline CDR1 and CDR2 sequences are SGHAT and FQNNGV. After removal of 0 bases from V and 8 bases from J, the junction contained 7 bases not matched to a gene. The CDR3 has 16 amino acids. For the CDR3, the DNA is TGTGCCAGCAGCTTAGAATTTTCTAGCGGGGGCGATGAGCAGTTCTTC. It codes for CASSLEFSSGGDEQFF. The full variable domain, completed using reference TRBV11-2 and TRBJ2-1, is EAGVAQSPRYKIIEKRQSVAFWCNPISGHATLYWYQQILGQGPKLLIQFQNNGVVDDSQLPKDRFSAERLKGVDSTLKIQPAKLEDSAVYLCASSLEFSSGGDEQFFGPGTRLTVL.

The chain has TRBV18 and TRBJ2-1; D is possibly TRBD2 (5 bases). The CDR3 is 12 residues long. The germline CDR1 and CDR2 sequences are KGHSH and LQKENI. V was cut by 6 bases and J by 6 bases, with 9 bases left in between. The CDR3 spells CASSHTSNEQFF. The CDR3 nucleotides are TGTGCCAGCTCCCACACTAGCAATGAGCAGTTCTTC.

This chain joins TRBV6-5 and TRBJ1-1; D gene unclear. This CDR3 has 13 residues. Germline V CDR1 and CDR2: MNHEY, SVGAGI. V was cut by 2 bases and J by 3 bases, with 7 bases left in between. CDR3 sequence: CASSYPGDTEAFF. The CDR3 coding sequence is TGTGCCAGCAGTTACCCGGGTGACACTGAAGCTTTCTTT.

V gene TRBV19 combines with J gene TRBJ1-6; 9 bases match TRBD1. CDR1 is LNHDA, CDR2 SQIVND, per germline (reference sequence). With 7 bases clipped from V and 5 bases from J, the junction kept 9 bases outside the gene matches. CDR3 length: 16 amino acids. The DNA of the CDR3 is TGTGCCAGTACCGATTCGGGGGACAGGGATAATTCACCCCTCCACTTT. Protein product: CASTDSGDRDNSPLHF. The variable domain in full, completed from reference TRBV19 and TRBJ1-6, reads DGGITQSPKYLFRKEGQNVTLSCEQNLNHDAMYWYRQDPGQGLRLIYYSQIVNDFQKGDIAEGYSVSREKKESFPLTVTSAQKNPTAFYLCASTDSGDRDNSPLHFGNGTRLTVT.

V gene TRBV7-6 combines with J gene TRBJ1-2; D gene unclear. The CDR3 runs to 16 residues. The V gene's germline CDR1 is SGHVS and CDR2 FNYEAQ. Trimming removed 3 bases from V and 0 bases from J, with 14 bases in between. The CDR3 nucleotides are TGTGCCAGCAGCTTTGAGCCCGCGAGTGCTAACTATGGCTACACCTTC. Translating it yields CASSFEPASANYGYTF.

The rearrangement links TRBV7-2 to TRBJ2-3; D remains unclear. The CDR3 spans 15 residues. Trimming left V 2 bases short and J 5 bases short, with 14 bases between. CDR1 is SGHTA and CDR2 is FQGNSA in the germline V gene. The CDR3 sequence is CASSLIPWSRDTQYF. The CDR3 DNA sequence: TGTGCCAGCAGCTTAATCCCCTGGTCTCGAGATACGCAGTATTTT.